One sample yielded the 24 T cell receptor beta chains listed below, sequenced in a study of CD8 T cells in Susac syndrome. Reverse transcription of roughly 0.5 to 1 ug RNA was carried out with random hexamers. One entry per CDR3 protein results from TCRdb running MiXCR on the immunoSEQ multiplex PCR reads. The sample includes tens of thousands of distinct CDR3 sequences, approximately 96% of them seen just once. The sequenced material came from CD4+ T cells from PBMCs. Source of these receptors: a human donor with multiple sclerosis.

The rearrangement joins TRBV5-1 to TRBJ1-6, with 8 bases lining up with TRBD1. Germline trimming cut 3 bases from V and 10 bases from J; bases unmatched to any gene: 6. Germline V gene lookup returns CDR1 SGHRS and CDR2 YFSETQ. CDR3 length: 14 residues. CDR3 nucleotides: TGCGCCAGCAGCTCCGGGACAGGTTTCTCACCCCTCCACTTT. Amino acid sequence: CASSSGTGFSPLHF.

The J gene is TRBJ2-5, the V gene TRBV13, with TRBD1 matching 8 bases. Trimming at V came to 3 bases and at J to 4 bases, leaving 4 bases not matched to a gene. The germline V gene has CDR1 PRHDT and CDR2 FYEKMQ (reference sequence). The CDR3 runs to 14 residues. The CDR3 sequence: CASSLDRVGETQYF. For the CDR3, the DNA is TGTGCCAGCAGCTTGGACAGGGTGGGAGAGACCCAGTACTTC.

The V call is TRBV7-2, the J call TRBJ2-3; 9 bases are shared with TRBD2. Germline CDR1 is SGHTA and CDR2 is FQGNSA. The J segment lost 0 bases and the V segment lost 5 bases, leaving 3 bases of the junction unmatched. The length of the CDR3 is 15 residues. The CDR3 DNA follows: TGTGCCAGCAGCGGACTAGCGAGAAGCACAGATACGCAGTATTTT. Protein: CASSGLARSTDTQYF.

CDR3 sequence: CASRTLGGLVPDTQYF. CDR3 bases: TGTGCCAGCAGAACCCTCGGGGGACTAGTCCCAGATACGCAGTATTTT. The chain carries TRBV27 and TRBJ2-3; 8 nucleotides match TRBD2. The CDR3 runs 16 residues. After removal of 6 bases from V and 4 bases from J, the junction contained 12 bases not matched to a gene. Germline V gene data show CDR1 as MNHEY and CDR2 as SMNVEV (reference sequence).

The chain couples TRBV7-9 to TRBJ2-3; TRBD2 aligns across 9 bases. Germline lookup yields CDR1 SEHNR and CDR2 FQNEAQ (reference sequence). The CDR3 totals 15 residues. The V segment lost 5 bases and the J segment 4 bases; nucleotides outside the gene matches: 7. In DNA, the CDR3 is TGTGCCAGCAGCCAGGGACTAGCCAGGGCAGATACGCAGTATTTT. Residues: CASSQGLARADTQYF.

The table lists this clonotype with a count of one. The chain carries TRBV2 and TRBJ2-2; the match to TRBD1 covers 8 bases. The germline V gene encodes CDR1 SNHLY and CDR2 FYNNEI. The CDR3 length is 17 residues. The V gene end was trimmed by 7 bases and the J gene end by 4 bases; junction bases not matched to a gene: 14. CDR3 bases: TGTGCCAGCATCAGGAGGGCCGGGACAGGCGCCACCGGGGAGCTGTTTTTT. Translated: CASIRRAGTGATGELFF.

This chain connects TRBV20-1 to TRBJ2-1, with 7 bases aligning to TRBD2. The length of the CDR3 is 12 residues. The junction had 6 bases not matched to a gene; V was cut back by 5 bases and J by 8 bases. The germline CDR1 and CDR2 sequences are DFQATT and SNEGSKA (reference sequence). CDR3 sequence: CSAGRLADEQFF. CDR3 nucleotide sequence: TGCAGTGCTGGCAGACTAGCCGATGAGCAGTTCTTC.

The count of this clonotype is one. V and J are TRBV6-5 and TRBJ2-5, with D possibly being TRBD1 (5 bases). The germline gives CDR1 MNHEY, CDR2 SVGAGI. The V and J ends lost 2 bases and 2 bases respectively, with 9 bases between them. The CDR3 has 14 amino acids. The DNA for the CDR3 is TGTGCCAGCAGTTACCGGACATCACAAGAGACCCAGTACTTC. This encodes CASSYRTSQETQYF.

This chain links TRBV19 with TRBJ1-4; D remains unclear. V dropped 3 bases and J dropped 0 bases, with 8 bases sitting between them. The CDR3 is 15 amino acids. Germline values: CDR1 LNHDA, CDR2 SQIVND (reference sequence). The CDR3: CASSILKTTNEKLFF. CDR3 nucleotide sequence: TGTGCCAGTAGTATTCTGAAGACAACTAATGAAAAACTGTTTTTT.

The rearrangement joins TRBV10-3 to TRBJ2-3; 10 bases map to TRBD2. This CDR3 is built from 16 residues. Per germline, CDR1 ENHRY and CDR2 SYGVKD. Trimming cost V 5 bases and J 2 bases; bases outside gene matches: 7. The CDR3 region is CAISSPSGGNTDTQYF. As DNA, the CDR3 is TGTGCCATCAGTTCACCTAGCGGGGGAAACACAGATACGCAGTATTTT.

The rearrangement uses TRBV5-1 and TRBJ2-1; 7 bases fit TRBD1. V lost 4 bases to trimming and J lost 9 bases; unmatched junction nucleotides: 7. The CDR3 sequence is 13 residues long. Looked up from germline, CDR1 is SGHRS and CDR2 is YFSETQ. CDR3 in DNA: TGCGCCAGCAGCACCGACAGGGCTGGTGAGCAGTTCTTC. Translation: CASSTDRAGEQFF.

The chain's CDR3 is CASSLGGFTDTQYF. For the CDR3, the DNA is TGCGCCAGCAGCCTCGGGGGGTTCACAGATACGCAGTATTTT. V is TRBV5-1 and J is TRBJ2-3; 7 bases line up with TRBD2. The CDR3 runs to 14 residues. CDR1 SGHRS and CDR2 YFSETQ come from the germline V gene. V shed 4 bases and J 2 bases; nucleotides not matched to a gene: 4.

The chain couples TRBV12-3 or TRBV12-4 to TRBJ2-2; the match to TRBD1 covers 7 bases. J gave up 5 bases and V 5 bases, and 8 bases lay outside the gene matches. The CDR3 sequence is 15 residues long. The CDR3 protein is CASSRTGTGTGELFF. As DNA, the CDR3 is TGTGCCAGCAGTCGGACAGGCACAGGGACCGGGGAGCTGTTTTTT.

The rearrangement uses TRBV29-1 and TRBJ2-7; 7 positions agree with TRBD1. In germline, CDR1 is SQVTM, CDR2 ANQGSEA. The ends lost 7 bases at V and 2 bases at J; junction bases unmatched: 8. CDR3 size: 13 residues. CDR3 nucleotides: TGCAGCGCCAAAACAGGGGTGGCCTACGAGCAGTACTTC. This translates into CSAKTGVAYEQYF.

The gene calls are TRBV29-1 and TRBJ1-2; 11 bases match TRBD1. This CDR3 is 14 amino acids long. Losses at the gene ends were 3 bases for V and 5 bases for J; bases not matched to a gene: 5. Germline CDR1 and CDR2: SQVTM and ANQGSEA. In DNA form, the CDR3 reads TGCAGCGTTGATAGGGACAGGGGGTCTTATGGCTACACCTTC. This codes for CSVDRDRGSYGYTF.

The gene calls are TRBV30 and TRBJ2-1, with D perhaps matching TRBD1 (6 bases). The V end lost 0 bases, the J end lost 5 bases, and 14 bases lay between the germline ends. CDR1 and CDR2 (germline): GTSNPN, SVGIG (reference sequence). The CDR3 has 15 residues. The chain's CDR3 is CAWSVRRGMNNEQFF. In nucleotides, the CDR3 is TGTGCCTGGAGTGTACGAAGGGGGATGAACAATGAGCAGTTCTTC.

This chain connects TRBV5-1 to TRBJ2-7; a possible D gene is TRBD1 (6 bases). The CDR3 spans 15 residues. Germline V gene data show CDR1 as SGHRS and CDR2 as YFSETQ. V lost 5 bases to trimming and J lost 2 bases, with 17 bases between them. CDR3 region: CASSLLPTGTYEQYF. CDR3 nucleotide sequence: TGCGCCAGCAGTTTACTCCCGACAGGCACCTACGAGCAGTACTTC.

This chain joins TRBV20-1 and TRBJ1-3, with a weak D call TRBD1 (5 bases). Trimming stripped 1 base from V and 4 bases from J, with 32 bases between. The V gene's germline CDR1 is DFQATT and CDR2 SNEGSKA (reference sequence). This CDR3 comprises 21 residues. The CDR3 nucleotides read TGCAGTGCTAGAGGGAAACGGGGGAGTTTCGGGCCGGAGACCTTCGGAAACACCATATATTTT. This translates into CSARGKRGSFGPETFGNTIYF.

The chain combines TRBV7-2 with TRBJ2-3; D remains unclear. Germline CDR1 is SGHTA and CDR2 is FQGNSA. V lost 0 bases and J lost 6, with 13 bases in between. The CDR3 has 15 residues. The CDR3 reads CASSLAVGPRDTQYF. The DNA for the CDR3 is TGTGCCAGCAGCTTAGCGGTAGGGCCCCGCGATACGCAGTATTTT. The entire variable domain, with the rest obtained from reference TRBV7-2 and TRBJ2-3, is as follows: GAGVSQSPSNKVTEKGKDVELRCDPISGHTALYWYRQSLGQGLEFLIYFQGNSAPDKSGLPSDRFSAERTGGSVSTLTIQRTQQEDSAVYLCASSLAVGPRDTQYFGPGTRLTVL.

The chain links TRBV2 to TRBJ2-1; D perhaps matches TRBD2 (6 bases). The CDR3 length is 12 residues. With 8 bases removed from V and 13 bases from J, the gap between germline ends came to 18 bases. CDR1 is SNHLY and CDR2 is FYNNEI in the germline V gene. In DNA, the CDR3 is TGTGCCAGCTTGACTAGATTGGGCATTCAGTTCTTC. Translating gives CASLTRLGIQFF.

This rearrangement joins TRBV29-1 to TRBJ2-3; D is ambiguous. Germline V gene data show CDR1 as SQVTM and CDR2 as ANQGSEA. V shed 5 bases and J shed 0 bases, with 9 bases lying between them. The CDR3 length is 13 residues. The DNA of the CDR3 is TGCAGCGTTCCCAATAGGAGCACAGATACGCAGTATTTT. This gives the protein CSVPNRSTDTQYF.

This rearrangement joins TRBV4-2 to TRBJ2-3; 10 bases are shared with TRBD2. Looked up from germline, CDR1 is LGHNA and CDR2 is YNFKEQ. CDR3 length: 17 amino acids. V trimming: 4 bases; J trimming: 0 bases; junction bases outside the gene matches: 7. The CDR3 sequence is CASSRVAGGSSTDTQYF. DNA of the CDR3: TGTGCCAGCAGCCGGGTAGCGGGGGGATCTAGCACAGATACGCAGTATTTT.

The V call is TRBV28, the J call TRBJ1-4, with a tentative D call TRBD1 (5 bases). The V end lost 7 bases, the J end lost 2 bases, and 14 bases lay between the germline ends. Germline V gives CDR1 MDHEN, CDR2 SYDVKM. This CDR3 spans 15 amino acids. The CDR3 DNA reads TGTGCCAGCACGATGGGAGGGGATACTAATGAAAAACTGTTTTTT. It is translated as CASTMGGDTNEKLFF.

The genes are TRBV2 and TRBJ1-5, with unresolved D. The V gene's germline CDR1 is SNHLY and CDR2 FYNNEI. The germline V and J ends were trimmed by 3 bases and 5 bases, with 11 bases remaining between them. This CDR3 comprises 14 residues. CDR3 in DNA: TGTGCCAGCAGTGAGTGGATTCGCGATCAGCCCCAGCATTTT. The encoded protein is CASSEWIRDQPQHF.